The rows below give T cell receptor beta chains drawn from one sample of a study of neurological immune-mediated disorders. MiXCR, applied by TCRdb to the 5' RACE reads, yields one record per CDR3 protein. The data show about 76,000 distinct CDR3 sequences, with 17% seen just once and less than 20% held by the top ten. The sequencing input was PBMCs. These receptors originate from a woman in her thirties or forties in good health. The CDR3 runs from the conserved cysteine through the conserved F or W. D genes are given only for firm matches. Size is omitted from some rows. Given values are once, few, many or a class for expanded clones.

j_call,v_call,d_call,clone_size,cdr3_aa,cdr3_nt
TRBJ1-1,TRBV7-2,NA,many,CASSLEAREGTEAFF,TGTGCCAGCAGCTTAGAGGCCAGGGAGGGCACTGAAGCTTTCTTT
TRBJ2-2,TRBV10-3,TRBD1,many,CAISGDRSNTGELFF,TGTGCCATCAGTGGGGACAGGTCGAACACCGGGGAGCTGTTTTTT
TRBJ1-2,TRBV6-2/TRBV6-3,TRBD1,many,CASSNRPTGADGYTF,TGTGCCAGCAGTAATCGGCCAACAGGGGCAGACGGCTACACCTTC
TRBJ1-1,TRBV30,TRBD1,NA,CAWSVPTSSPQGVSTEAFF,TGTGCCTGGAGTGTACCCACGTCCAGTCCCCAGGGGGTGAGCACTGAAGCTTTCTTT
TRBJ2-7,TRBV6-5,NA,many,CASSSDLLVPYEQYF,TGTGCCAGCAGTTCAGACTTATTAGTACCCTACGAGCAGTACTTC
TRBJ2-1,TRBV7-2,TRBD1,few,CASSEGANNEQFF,TGTGCCAGCAGCGAGGGGGCGAACAATGAGCAGTTCTTC
TRBJ1-1,TRBV20-1,TRBD1,NA,CSAGGQGETEAFF,TGCAGTGCGGGAGGACAGGGGGAAACTGAAGCTTTCTTT
TRBJ1-2,TRBV4-3,NA,many,CASSQSGTAYGYTF,TGCGCCAGCAGCCAGTCCGGGACGGCCTATGGCTACACCTTC
TRBJ2-2,TRBV20-1,NA,NA,CSARDSVTGWLFF,TGCAGTGCTAGAGATTCCGTGACAGGATGGCTGTTTTTT
TRBJ1-4,TRBV6-1,NA,many,CASILAFATNEKLFF,NA
TRBJ1-5,TRBV9,NA,many,CASSVGLSNQPQHF,TGTGCCAGCAGCGTAGGACTTAGCAATCAGCCCCAGCATTTT
TRBJ2-1,TRBV10-3,NA,many,CAISESFGNEQFF,TGTGCCATCAGTGAGTCTTTTGGGAATGAGCAGTTCTTC